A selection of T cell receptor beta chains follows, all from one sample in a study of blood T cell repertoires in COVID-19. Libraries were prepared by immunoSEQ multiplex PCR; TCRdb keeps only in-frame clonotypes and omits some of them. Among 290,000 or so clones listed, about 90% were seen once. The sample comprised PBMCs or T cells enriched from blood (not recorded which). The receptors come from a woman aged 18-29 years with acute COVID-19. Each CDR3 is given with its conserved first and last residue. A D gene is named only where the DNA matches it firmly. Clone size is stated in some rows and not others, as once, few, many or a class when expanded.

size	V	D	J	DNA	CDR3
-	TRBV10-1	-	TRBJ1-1	TGCGCCAGCAGTGAGTCCTCAACCGGGGACACTGAAGCTTTCTTT	CASSESSTGDTEAFF
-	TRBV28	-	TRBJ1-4	TGTGCCAGCAGTTTGCCGCGGACACCGAATGAAAAACTGTTTTTT	CASSLPRTPNEKLFF
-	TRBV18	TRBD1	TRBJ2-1	TGTGCCAGCTCACCTCGTCCAAGGACAGGGGCAGGAGGGGAGCAGTTCTTC	CASSPRPRTGAGGEQFF
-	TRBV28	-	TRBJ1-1	TGTGCCAGCAGTTTAGTACCCGGGAACTTTCTGAACACTGAAGCTTTCTTT	CASSLVPGNFLNTEAFF
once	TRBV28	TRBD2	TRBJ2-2	TGTGCCAGCAGTTTATCAGCGGGAGGAGAAGCCGGGGAGCTGTTTTTT	CASSLSAGGEAGELFF
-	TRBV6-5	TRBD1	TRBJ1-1	TGTGCCAGCAGTTCGAGGACAGGGTCCACTGAAGCTTTCTTT	CASSSRTGSTEAFF
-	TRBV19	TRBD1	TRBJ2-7	TGTGCCAGTAGTGCTCTACTCCCGACTGGACAGGGGGGTTACGAGCAGTACTTC	CASSALLPTGQGGYEQYF
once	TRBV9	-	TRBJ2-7	TGTGCCAGCAGCGAGGGGCGAGGCGAGCAGTACTTC	CASSEGRGEQYF
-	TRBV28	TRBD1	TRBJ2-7	TGTGCCAGCAGTCTCGGGACAGCCGGCCACGAGCAGTACTTC	CASSLGTAGHEQYF
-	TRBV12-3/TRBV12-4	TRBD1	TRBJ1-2	TGTGCCAGCAGTTTGGACAGGGTAGATGGCTACACCTTC	CASSLDRVDGYTF
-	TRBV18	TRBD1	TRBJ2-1	TGTGCCAGCTCACCCGGGACAGAGATGAATGAGCAGTTCTTC	CASSPGTEMNEQFF
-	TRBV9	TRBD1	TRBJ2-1	TGTGCCAGCAGCGTAAAACCATTAGACAGGGGGAGCTCCTACAATGAGCAGTTCTTC	CASSVKPLDRGSSYNEQFF
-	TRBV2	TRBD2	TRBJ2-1	TGTGCCAGCAGTGAAGGGACTAGCGGGTGGATGGATGAGCAGTTCTTC	CASSEGTSGWMDEQFF
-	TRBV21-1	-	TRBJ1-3	TGTGCCAGCAGCAAAGGGTGGAGCTCTGGAAACACCATATATTTT	CASSKGWSSGNTIYF
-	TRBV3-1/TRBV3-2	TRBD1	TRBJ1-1	TGTGCCAGCAGCCCGGGACAGGGATCTTGGATGAACACTGAAGCTTTCTTT	CASSPGQGSWMNTEAFF
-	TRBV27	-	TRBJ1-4	TGTGCCAGCAGTTTAAGCTATAATGAAAAACTGTTTTTT	CASSLSYNEKLFF
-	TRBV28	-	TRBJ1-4	TGTGCCAGCACCATACCCGGGGGGCTTCAGGATGAAAAACTGTTTTTT	CASTIPGGLQDEKLFF
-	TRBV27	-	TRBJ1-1	TGTGCCAGCGGAACAGGGTTGGTGAACACTGAAGCTTTCTTT	CASGTGLVNTEAFF
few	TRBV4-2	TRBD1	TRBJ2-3	TGTGCCAGCAGCCGGACAGGGAGTGTTACTAGCACAGATACGCAGTATTTT	CASSRTGSVTSTDTQYF
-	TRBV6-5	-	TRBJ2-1	TGTGCCAGCAGTTACTCCGCGCCCGGGTACAATGAGCAGTTCTTC	CASSYSAPGYNEQFF
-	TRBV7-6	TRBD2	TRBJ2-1	TGTGCCAGCAGCTTCCCTTCCTCGAAGCGGGAGTCCTACAATGAGCAGTTCTTC	CASSFPSSKRESYNEQFF
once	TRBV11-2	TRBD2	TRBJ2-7	TGTGCCAGCAGCTTAGAACCGGGACTAGCGGGAGGCGAGCAGTACTTC	CASSLEPGLAGGEQYF
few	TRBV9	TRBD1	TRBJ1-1	TGTGCCAGCAGTCCCGCCGGGACAGGGGGCGAAGCTTTCTTT	CASSPAGTGGEAFF
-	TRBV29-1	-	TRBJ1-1	TGCGGGACTAGTCAGGGGCCGCCTTACACTGAAGCTTTCTTT	CGTSQGPPYTEAFF
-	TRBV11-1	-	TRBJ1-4	TGTGCCAGCAGTTCGACTTCAACTAATGAAAAACTGTTTTTT	CASSSTSTNEKLFF
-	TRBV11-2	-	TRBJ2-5	TGTGCCAGCAGCTCCGGGGGGCTCCAAGAGACCCAGTACTTC	CASSSGGLQETQYF
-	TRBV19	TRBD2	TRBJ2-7	TGTGCCAGTAGCCCCATAGCGGGAGGGACCTACGAGCAGTACTTC	CASSPIAGGTYEQYF